This entry features one T cell receptor beta chain sequence. Its antigen target is currently unknown. No quality values exist for individual bases; no much larger clone is one base distant. The time point label on this specimen signifies: about 28 days (+/-7) after the second vaccine dose. Because spike-specific TCR depth and breadth did not differ between the two schedules, AZD1222 recipients who got a second dose at roughly 4 weeks were pooled with those who got a second dose at roughly 12 weeks. The vaccinee samples were drawn from two UK trials, COV001 and COV002, one of which was a single-blind randomized controlled phase 2/3 trial testing AZD1222 (ChAdOx1 nCoV-19) in healthy adults. For TCRbeta chain sequencing, PBMC samples were collected from trial participants at day 0 and at day 28 after the second dose. V was cut back by 1 base and J by 5 bases, leaving a gap of 7 bases between them. The germline V gene (reference sequence) supplies CDR1 LNHNV and CDR2 YYDKDF. The CDR3 contains 13 residues, cysteine and phenylalanine counted. The kept DNA is CDR3 alone, 39 bases in frame from the first base.

The data belong to a study of T cell responses to AZD1222 COVID-19 vaccine listed by TCRdb under 2021. Study-level background: TCR sequencing was performed for about 250 trial participants, of whom about 200 were given two doses of AZD1222 and some 26 were given two doses of MenACWY control vaccine. Trial participants were enrolled by age into 18-55, 56-69 and 70-plus year subgroups, with 148, 28 and 57 TCR-sequenced participants respectively.

Study-wide findings and limitations: Vaccine-associated CD4 TCRs spanned the whole spike protein, with dominant responses in regions 160-218 and 743-854. In the small 56-69-year group, the increase in depth fell short of significance, most likely because of low power. Because no samples from the day 14 peak response were available, repertoires could be characterized only after the peak T cell response. After two AZD1222 doses, both the breadth and the depth of spike-specific TCRs were significantly higher than at day 0 and than in MenACWY recipients. Epitopes outside the regions mutated in the B.1.351 and B.1.1.7 variants were reportedly recognized by nearly half of the unique spike-specific TCRs. Conclusions about previously exposed vaccinees are limited because only six or seven AZD1222 recipients were SARS-CoV-2 seropositive at baseline. Most participants were white British and females outnumbered males, and the authors suggested that clonal diversity may have been underestimated.

The CDR3 regions of human TCRbeta chains were analyzed by immunosequencing. The authors' analysis ran thus. TCRs in the repertoires were compared against a reference library of SARS-CoV-2-specific TCRs that had been generated with the MIRA antigen-specificity platform. Breadth was defined as the fraction of unique TCRs that were SARS-CoV-2-associated. Depth was defined as the fraction of total T cells that were SARS-CoV-2-associated. Using the MIRA data, each spike-specific TCR was mapped to the spike region that the TCR reacts to and placed in a CD4 or CD8 class. Log10-transformed breadth and depth values were compared by one-way ANOVA with Sidak's multiple comparisons tests. Entries here come from immuneACCESS through TCRdb and include only in-frame sequences with V and J called. Some clones fail to appear in such tables; in the studies checked, an unresolved V gene covers under half of the shortfall, and the cause of the remainder is unknown. D and trimming come from the DNA, and the V and J calls and clone size come from that table. The sample records around 160,000 clones, approximately 94% of which are singletons. Jointly, the top ten make up approximately 4.6% of the sample.

The TCR was taken from an adult who received the AZD1222 COVID-19 vaccine. The sequencing used peripheral blood, collected 28 days after the second AZD1222 dose. The sequence links TRBV15 to TRBJ2-3, with an unclear D gene assignment. At the DNA level, the sequence is TGTGCCACCAGCAGAGGCAACATAGATACGCAGTATTTT. This codes for CATSRGNIDTQYF.